The 12 T cell receptor beta chains presented below share a single source sample, sequenced in a study of T-cell reconstitution after alpha-beta-depleted transplantation in children. Unique molecular identifiers tagged the TCRbeta library. Using its own MiXCR run on the PCR reads, TCRdb lists one record per CDR3 protein. The table records about 540,000 distinct CDR3 sequences, about a sixth of them present only once. This sample comprised PBMCs from the stem cell graft donor, obtained from the stem cell graft. Source of these receptors: a human donor who donated a stem cell graft to a child with acute lymphoblastic leukemia.

The V and J genes are TRBV4-2 and TRBJ2-1; 8 bases align to TRBD1. This CDR3 spans 18 amino acids. The V gene's germline CDR1 is LGHNA and CDR2 YNFKEQ. The junction had 15 bases not matched to a gene; V was cut back by 4 bases and J by 4 bases. In DNA form, the CDR3 reads TGTGCCAGCAGCCGAGGGGGGACAGGTGGGCGACTTTACAATGAGCAGTTCTTC. Its translation: CASSRGGTGGRLYNEQFF.

This clonotype was observed a handful of times. The rearrangement joins TRBV20-1 to TRBJ2-1, with D hard to call. The CDR3 runs to 12 residues. Trimming removed 6 bases from V and 5 bases from J, with 11 bases in between. CDR1 DFQATT and CDR2 SNEGSKA come from the germline V gene (reference sequence). The CDR3 sequence: CSADEVHNEQFF. The CDR3 DNA is TGCAGTGCAGACGAAGTCCACAATGAGCAGTTCTTC.

DNA for the CDR3: TGTGCCATCAGTGAGAACTACGAGCAGTACTTC. Protein: CAISENYEQYF. The chain uses TRBV10-3 and TRBJ2-7; no firm D call. Per germline, CDR1 ENHRY and CDR2 SYGVKD. The length of the CDR3 is 11 residues. The ends were cut back, 2 bases at V and 3 bases at J, with 2 bases in the middle.

This clonotype was seen a few times. CDR3 sequence: CASSREQGAMNTEAFF. The DNA of the CDR3 is TGCGCCAGCAGCCGCGAACAGGGGGCGATGAACACTGAAGCTTTCTTT. This sequence joins TRBV4-1 and TRBJ1-1; the match to TRBD1 covers 9 bases. From germline, CDR1 is MGHRA and CDR2 YSYEKL. J lost 0 bases, V lost 4 bases, and 6 bases had no gene match. CDR3 size: 16 residues.

V usage is TRBV20-1 and J usage is TRBJ1-1; perhaps TRBD1 as D (6 bases). The germline CDR1 and CDR2 sequences are DFQATT and SNEGSKA (reference sequence). The CDR3 totals 14 residues. The CDR3 sequence is CILRDTGGNTEAFF. CDR3 sequence (DNA): TGCATTCTGCGGGACACTGGGGGGAACACTGAAGCTTTCTTT.

This rearrangement joins TRBV29-1 to TRBJ2-1, with D maybe TRBD2 (6 bases). Trimming removed 6 bases at V and 8 bases at J, with 17 bases between. Per germline, CDR1 SQVTM and CDR2 ANQGSEA. The CDR3 is made up of 13 amino acids. The CDR3 region has the DNA TGCAGCGTCTCGGGACTGGGGGTCGATGAGCAGTTCTTC. Translating gives CSVSGLGVDEQFF.

The table lists this clonotype with a few counts. The CDR3 reads CSARPHGARRDTQYF. The CDR3 nucleotides are TGCAGTGCTAGACCCCATGGCGCGAGGCGGGATACGCAGTATTTT. This chain connects TRBV20-1 to TRBJ2-3; D is unclear. V was clipped by 2 bases and J by 6 bases, with 18 bases between them. Germline CDR1 reads DFQATT; CDR2 reads SNEGSKA (reference sequence). The CDR3 consists of 15 residues.

This sequence joins TRBV7-2 and TRBJ2-1; D is possibly TRBD2 (6 bases). This CDR3 comprises 16 residues. CDR1 SGHTA and CDR2 FQGNSA come from the germline V gene. With 1 base removed from V and 3 bases from J, the gap between germline ends came to 13 bases. The CDR3, as DNA: TGTGCCAGCAGCTTAGTCGGCGCTAGCGACTACAATGAGCAGTTCTTC. Its translation is CASSLVGASDYNEQFF.

This chain connects TRBV20-1 to TRBJ2-2; 9 bases are a match to TRBD1. Germline V gene lookup returns CDR1 DFQATT and CDR2 SNEGSKA (reference sequence). The CDR3 is 17 residues long. J was trimmed by 3 bases and V by 6 bases; bases with no gene match: 14. This chain's CDR3 is CSASFGNRGLHTGELFF. The CDR3 DNA reads TGCAGTGCCAGTTTTGGCAACAGGGGGCTCCACACCGGGGAGCTGTTTTTT.

This clonotype turned up a few times. The V gene is TRBV5-1, the J gene TRBJ2-4; 8 bases agree with TRBD1. From germline, CDR1 is SGHRS and CDR2 YFSETQ. CDR3 length: 15 residues. V lost 4 bases to trimming and J lost 5 bases; unmatched junction nucleotides: 8. The CDR3 here is CASSTDRGMENIQYF. The CDR3 DNA reads TGCGCCAGCAGCACAGACAGGGGAATGGAAAACATTCAGTACTTC.

V is TRBV28 and J is TRBJ1-1, with TRBD1 matching 7 bases. This CDR3 is built from 15 residues. Losses at the gene ends were 6 bases for V and 1 base for J; bases not matched to a gene: 8. Germline V CDR1 and CDR2: MDHEN, SYDVKM. In DNA, the CDR3 is TGTGCCAGCAGCTTGAAGGGGGCGGGGAACACTGAAGCTTTCTTT. The encoded protein is CASSLKGAGNTEAFF.

This clonotype was observed a handful of times. The chain combines TRBV9 with TRBJ2-5; D call uncertain. Germline-derived CDR1 and CDR2 are SGDLS and YYNGEE. The ends were cut back, 4 bases at V and 6 bases at J, with 7 bases in the middle. The CDR3 extends over 11 amino acids. This CDR3 reads CASSLLKTQYF. The CDR3 nucleotides are TGTGCCAGCAGCCTCCTCAAGACCCAGTACTTC.